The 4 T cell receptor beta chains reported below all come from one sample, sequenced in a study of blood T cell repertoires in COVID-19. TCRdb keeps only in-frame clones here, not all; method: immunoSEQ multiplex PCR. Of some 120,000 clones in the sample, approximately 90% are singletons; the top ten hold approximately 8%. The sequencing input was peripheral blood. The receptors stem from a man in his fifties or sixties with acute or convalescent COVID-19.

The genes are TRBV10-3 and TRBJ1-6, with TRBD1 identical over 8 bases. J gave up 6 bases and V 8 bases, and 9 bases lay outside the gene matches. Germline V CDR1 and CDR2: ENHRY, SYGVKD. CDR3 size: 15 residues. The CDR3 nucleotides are TGTGCCATCGGCCCCACCGGACAGGGTAATTCACCCCTCCACTTT. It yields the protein CAIGPTGQGNSPLHF.

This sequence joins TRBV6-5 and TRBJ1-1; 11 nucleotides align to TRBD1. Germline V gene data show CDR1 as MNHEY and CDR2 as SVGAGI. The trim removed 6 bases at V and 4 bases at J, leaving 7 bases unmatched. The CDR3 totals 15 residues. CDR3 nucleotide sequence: TGTGCCAGCAGGCGGACAGGGGGCGGTGGCACTGAAGCTTTCTTT. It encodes CASRRTGGGGTEAFF.

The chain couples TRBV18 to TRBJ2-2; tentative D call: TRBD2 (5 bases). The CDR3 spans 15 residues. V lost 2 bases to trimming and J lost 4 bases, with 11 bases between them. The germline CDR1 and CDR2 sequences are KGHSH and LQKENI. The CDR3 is CASSPSRGSTGELFF. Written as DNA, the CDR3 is TGTGCCAGCTCACCAAGTCGGGGTAGCACCGGGGAGCTGTTTTTT.

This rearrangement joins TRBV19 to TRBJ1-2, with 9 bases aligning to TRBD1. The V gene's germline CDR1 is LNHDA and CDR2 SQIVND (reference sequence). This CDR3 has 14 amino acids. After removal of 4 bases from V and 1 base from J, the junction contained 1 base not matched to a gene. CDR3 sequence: CASSRTGDNYGYTF. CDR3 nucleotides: TGTGCCAGTAGTAGGACAGGGGATAACTATGGCTACACCTTC.